This T cell receptor (beta chain) was sequenced during a study of T cell responses to AZD1222 COVID-19 vaccine. Profiling relied on immunoSEQ multiplex PCR, and the TCRdb table lists in-frame clones only, not all of them. The sample carries some 140,000 clones, 88% recorded once. V shed 2 bases and J shed 0 bases, with 8 bases lying between them. This CDR3 is 15 amino acids long. Germline V gene lookup returns CDR1 MNHEY and CDR2 SVGAGI. The material was peripheral blood, obtained on day 0 of AZD1222 vaccination. The chain links TRBV6-5 to TRBJ1-3; D is possibly TRBD1 (5 bases). The source of this sequence is an adult in good health. For the CDR3, the DNA is TGTGCCAGCAGTTACGTAGGGACCTCTGGAAACACCATATATTTT. It encodes CASSYVGTSGNTIYF.